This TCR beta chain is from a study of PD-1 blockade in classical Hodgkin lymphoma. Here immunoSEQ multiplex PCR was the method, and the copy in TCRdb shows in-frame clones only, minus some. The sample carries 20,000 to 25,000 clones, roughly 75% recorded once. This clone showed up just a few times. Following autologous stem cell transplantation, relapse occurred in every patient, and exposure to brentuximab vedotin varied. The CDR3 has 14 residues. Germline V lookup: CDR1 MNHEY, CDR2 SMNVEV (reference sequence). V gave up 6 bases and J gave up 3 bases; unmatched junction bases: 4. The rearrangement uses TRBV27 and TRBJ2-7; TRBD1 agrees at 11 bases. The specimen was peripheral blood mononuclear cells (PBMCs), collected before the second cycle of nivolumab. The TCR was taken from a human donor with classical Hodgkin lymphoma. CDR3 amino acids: CASRRTGGSYEQYF. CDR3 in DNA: TGTGCCAGCAGGAGGACAGGGGGCAGCTACGAGCAGTACTTC.